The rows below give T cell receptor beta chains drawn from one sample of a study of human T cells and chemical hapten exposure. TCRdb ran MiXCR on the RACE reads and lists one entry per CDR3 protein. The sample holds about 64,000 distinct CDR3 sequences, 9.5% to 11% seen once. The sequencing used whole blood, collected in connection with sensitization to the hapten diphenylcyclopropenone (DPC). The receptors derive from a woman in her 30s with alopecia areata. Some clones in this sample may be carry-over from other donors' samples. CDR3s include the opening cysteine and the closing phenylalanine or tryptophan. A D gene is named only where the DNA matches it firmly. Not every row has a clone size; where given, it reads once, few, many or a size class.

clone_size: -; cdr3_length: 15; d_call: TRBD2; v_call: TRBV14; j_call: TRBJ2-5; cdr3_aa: CASSRLAGGQETQYF; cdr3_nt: TGTGCCAGCAGCCGACTAGCGGGGGGGCAAGAGACCCAGTACTTC
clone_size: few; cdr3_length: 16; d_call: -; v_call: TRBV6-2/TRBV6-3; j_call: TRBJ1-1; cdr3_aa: CASSYLAGVKNTEAFF; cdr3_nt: TGTGCCAGCAGTTACCTGGCAGGAGTGAAGAACACTGAAGCTTTCTTT
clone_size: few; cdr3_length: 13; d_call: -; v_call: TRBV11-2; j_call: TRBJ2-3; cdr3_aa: CASSFSDPDTQYF; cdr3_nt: TGTGCCAGCAGCTTTTCGGACCCAGATACGCAGTATTTT
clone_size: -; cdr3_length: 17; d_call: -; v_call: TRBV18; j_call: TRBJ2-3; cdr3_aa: CASSPLRDAKSTDTQYF; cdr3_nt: TGTGCCAGCTCACCGCTCCGGGACGCAAAGTCCACAGATACGCAGTATTTT
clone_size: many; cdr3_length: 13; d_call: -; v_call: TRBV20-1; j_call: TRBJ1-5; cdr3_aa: CSASGQGGEPQHF; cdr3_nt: TGCAGTGCTAGTGGGCAGGGAGGAGAGCCCCAGCATTTT
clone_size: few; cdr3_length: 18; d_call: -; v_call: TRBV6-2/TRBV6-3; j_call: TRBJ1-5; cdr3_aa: CASRRIFDARKEGQPQHF; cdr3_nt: TGTGCCAGCAGACGAATTTTTGACGCTCGAAAGGAAGGTCAGCCCCAGCATTTT
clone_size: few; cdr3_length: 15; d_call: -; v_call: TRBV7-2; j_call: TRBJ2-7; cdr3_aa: CASSLRSPSSYEQYF; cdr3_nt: TGTGCCAGCAGCTTAAGGAGCCCGAGCTCCTACGAGCAGTACTTC
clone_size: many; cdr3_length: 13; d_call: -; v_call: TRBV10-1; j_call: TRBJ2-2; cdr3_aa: CASSESQAGELFF; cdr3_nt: TGCGCCAGCAGTGAGTCACAGGCCGGGGAGCTGTTTTTT
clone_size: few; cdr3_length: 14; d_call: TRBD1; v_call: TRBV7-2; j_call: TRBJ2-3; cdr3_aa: CASSARQGRDTQYF; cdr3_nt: TGTGCCAGCAGCGCCAGACAGGGAAGAGATACGCAGTATTTT
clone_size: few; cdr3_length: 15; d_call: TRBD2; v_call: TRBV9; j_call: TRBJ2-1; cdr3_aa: CASSPGLAGVNEQFF; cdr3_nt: TGTGCCAGCAGCCCCGGACTAGCGGGAGTAAATGAGCAGTTCTTC
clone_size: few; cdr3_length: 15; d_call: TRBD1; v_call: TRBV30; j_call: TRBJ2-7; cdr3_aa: CAWSGGQGLDSEQYF; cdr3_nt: TGTGCCTGGAGTGGCGGACAGGGTTTAGATTCCGAGCAGTACTTC
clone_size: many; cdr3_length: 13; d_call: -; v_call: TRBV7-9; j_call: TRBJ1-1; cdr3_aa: CASSGSRNGEAFF; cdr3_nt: TGTGCCAGCAGCGGGTCCCGGAACGGTGAAGCTTTCTTT
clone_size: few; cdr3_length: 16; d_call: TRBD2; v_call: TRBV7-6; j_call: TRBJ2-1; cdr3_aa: CASSPSGGRAGNEQFF; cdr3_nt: TGTGCCAGCAGCCCGAGCGGCGGGAGGGCCGGCAATGAGCAGTTCTTC
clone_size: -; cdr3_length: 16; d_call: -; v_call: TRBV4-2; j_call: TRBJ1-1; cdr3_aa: CASSLGPGRRNTEAFF; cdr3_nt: TGTGCCAGCAGCCTGGGACCAGGAAGGAGAAACACTGAAGCTTTCTTT
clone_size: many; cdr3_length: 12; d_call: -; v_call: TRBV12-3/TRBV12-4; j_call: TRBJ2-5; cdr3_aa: CASSLGRETQYF; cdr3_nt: TGTGCCAGCAGTTTAGGGAGAGAGACCCAGTACTTC
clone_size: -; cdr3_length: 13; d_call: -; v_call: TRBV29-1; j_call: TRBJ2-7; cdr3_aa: CSVVGGLLYEQYF; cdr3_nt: TGCAGCGTTGTAGGCGGCCTGCTATACGAGCAGTACTTC
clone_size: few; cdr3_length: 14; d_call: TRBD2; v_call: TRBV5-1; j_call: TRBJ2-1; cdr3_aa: CASSPPIREDEQFF; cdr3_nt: TGCGCCAGCAGCCCCCCGATCCGGGAGGATGAGCAGTTCTTC
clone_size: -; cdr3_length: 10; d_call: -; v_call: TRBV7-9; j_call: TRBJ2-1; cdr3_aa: CASGASEQFF; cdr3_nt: TGTGCCAGCGGTGCGTCAGAGCAGTTCTTC
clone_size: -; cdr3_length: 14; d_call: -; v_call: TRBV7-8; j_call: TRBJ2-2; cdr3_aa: CASSSHLNTGELFF; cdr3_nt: TGTGCCAGCAGCTCCCACTTAAACACCGGGGAGCTGTTTTTT
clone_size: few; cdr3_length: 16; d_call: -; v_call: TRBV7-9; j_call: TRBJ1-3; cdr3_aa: CASSPPQGISGNTIYF; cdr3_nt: TGTGCCAGCAGCCCGCCACAGGGCATCTCTGGAAACACCATATATTTT
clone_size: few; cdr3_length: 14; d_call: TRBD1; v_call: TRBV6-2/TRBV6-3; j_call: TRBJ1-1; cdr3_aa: CASRMDRTDTEAFF; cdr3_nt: TGTGCCAGCAGGATGGACAGGACCGACACTGAAGCTTTCTTT
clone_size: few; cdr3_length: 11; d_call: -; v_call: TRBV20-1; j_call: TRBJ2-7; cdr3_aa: CSAGRSYEQYF; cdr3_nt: TGCAGTGCTGGGCGGTCCTACGAGCAGTACTTC
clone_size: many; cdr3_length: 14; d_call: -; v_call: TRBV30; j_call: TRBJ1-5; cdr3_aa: CASQNGGGNQPQHF; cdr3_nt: TGTGCCTCCCAAAACGGAGGGGGGAATCAGCCCCAGCATTTT
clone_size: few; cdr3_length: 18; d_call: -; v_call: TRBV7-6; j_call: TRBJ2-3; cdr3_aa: CASSPFRAGLKSTDTQYF; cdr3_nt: TGTGCCAGCAGCCCCTTTAGGGCAGGGTTAAAGAGCACAGATACGCAGTATTTT
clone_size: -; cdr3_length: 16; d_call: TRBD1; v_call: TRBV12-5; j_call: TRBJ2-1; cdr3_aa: CASGLRQGVGDNEQFF; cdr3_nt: TGTGCTAGTGGTTTGCGGCAGGGGGTTGGGGATAATGAGCAGTTCTTC
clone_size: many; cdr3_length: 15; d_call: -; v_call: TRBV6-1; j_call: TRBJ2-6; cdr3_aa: CASSVEGSGANVLTF; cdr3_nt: TGTGCCAGCAGTGTAGAGGGGAGTGGGGCCAACGTCCTGACTTTC
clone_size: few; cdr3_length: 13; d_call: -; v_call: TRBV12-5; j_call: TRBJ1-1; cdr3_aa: CASRPGMRTEAFF; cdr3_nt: TGTGCTAGTCGGCCGGGGATGCGCACTGAAGCTTTCTTT
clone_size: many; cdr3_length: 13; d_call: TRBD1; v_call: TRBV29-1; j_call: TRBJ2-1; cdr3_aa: CSGQGDSYNEQFF; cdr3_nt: TGCAGCGGACAGGGGGACTCCTACAATGAGCAGTTCTTC
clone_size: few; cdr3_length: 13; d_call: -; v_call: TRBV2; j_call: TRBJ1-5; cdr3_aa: CASSGEANQPQHF; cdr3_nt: TGTGCCAGCAGTGGGGAGGCCAATCAGCCCCAGCATTTT
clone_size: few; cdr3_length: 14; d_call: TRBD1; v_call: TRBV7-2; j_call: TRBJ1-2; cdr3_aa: CASSLLTGNYGYTF; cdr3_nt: TGTGCCAGCAGCTTATTGACAGGGAACTATGGCTACACCTTC
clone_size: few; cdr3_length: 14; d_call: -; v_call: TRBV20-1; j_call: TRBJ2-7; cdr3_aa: CSARGPFPPYEQYF; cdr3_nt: TGCAGTGCTAGAGGGCCATTCCCACCCTACGAGCAGTACTTC
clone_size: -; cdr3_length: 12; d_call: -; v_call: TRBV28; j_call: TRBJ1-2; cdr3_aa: CASEGRPYGYTF; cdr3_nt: TGTGCCAGCGAGGGACGGCCCTATGGCTACACCTTC
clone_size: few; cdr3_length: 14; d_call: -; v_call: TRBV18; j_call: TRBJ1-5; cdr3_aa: CASSADRTRQPQHF; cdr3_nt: TGTGCCAGCTCAGCCGACAGAACCCGTCAGCCCCAGCATTTT
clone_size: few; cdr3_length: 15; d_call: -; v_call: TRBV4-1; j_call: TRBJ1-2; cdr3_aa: CASSQDEGKLYGYTF; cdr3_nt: TGCGCCAGCAGCCAAGATGAGGGGAAACTCTATGGCTACACCTTC
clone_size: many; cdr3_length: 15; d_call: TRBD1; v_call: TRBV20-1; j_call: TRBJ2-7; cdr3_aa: CSARDMGQGSYEQYF; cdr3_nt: TGCAGTGCTAGAGATATGGGACAGGGCTCCTACGAGCAGTACTTC
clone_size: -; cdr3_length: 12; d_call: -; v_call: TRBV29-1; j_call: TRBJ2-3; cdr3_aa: CSTSRLGDTQYF; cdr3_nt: TGCAGCACATCAAGGTTAGGAGATACGCAGTATTTT
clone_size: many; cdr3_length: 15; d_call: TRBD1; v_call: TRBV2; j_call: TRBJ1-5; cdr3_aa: CASSGPGQGGQPQHF; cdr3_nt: TGTGCCAGCAGTGGACCGGGACAGGGTGGTCAGCCCCAGCATTTT
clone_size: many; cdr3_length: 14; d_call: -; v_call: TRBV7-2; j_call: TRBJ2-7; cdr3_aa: CASSFRLETYEQYF; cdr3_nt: TGTGCCAGCAGCTTCCGTCTAGAAACCTACGAGCAGTACTTC
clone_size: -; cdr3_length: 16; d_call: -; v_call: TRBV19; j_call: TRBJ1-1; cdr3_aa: CASSIGGRGRLPEAFF; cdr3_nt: TGTGCCAGTAGTATAGGGGGCCGGGGGCGTTTACCTGAAGCTTTCTTT
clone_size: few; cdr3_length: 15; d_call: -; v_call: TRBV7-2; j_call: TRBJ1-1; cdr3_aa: CASSWWEAGLPEAFF; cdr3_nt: TGTGCCAGCAGCTGGTGGGAGGCGGGGCTGCCTGAAGCTTTCTTT
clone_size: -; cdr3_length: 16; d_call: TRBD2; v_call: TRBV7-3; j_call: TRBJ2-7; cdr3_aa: CASSLVTGLDSYEQYF; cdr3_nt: TGTGCCAGCAGCTTGGTTACGGGACTAGACTCCTACGAGCAGTACTTC
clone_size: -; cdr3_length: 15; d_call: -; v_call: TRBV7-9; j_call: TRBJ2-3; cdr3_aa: CASSFQGTSTDTQYF; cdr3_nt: TGTGCCAGCAGCTTTCAGGGCACTAGCACAGATACGCAGTATTTT
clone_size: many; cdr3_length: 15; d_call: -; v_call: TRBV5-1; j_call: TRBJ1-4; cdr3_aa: CASSSTTATNEKLFF; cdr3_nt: TGCGCCAGCAGCTCTACGACAGCAACTAATGAAAAACTGTTTTTT